A selection of T cell receptor beta chains follows, all from one sample in a study of CD8+ T cells in alopecia areata. The protocol was immunoSEQ multiplex PCR, while the TCRdb copy is restricted to in-frame clones and leaves out a portion. Here the sample spans around 97,000 clones, 80% to 90% being singletons. The source material was CD8+ T cells sorted from blood, sampled at approximately week 30, from a patient treated with tofacitinib. These receptors were taken from a human donor with alopecia areata. Both conserved end residues are part of each CDR3. A D gene is named only where the DNA matches it firmly. Only part of the rows carry a size: once, few, many, or a class if the clone is expanded.

>TRBJ2-2|NA|NA|TRBV7-8
CASSLNHLGGDGELFF
TGTGCCAGCAGCCTAAATCACCTAGGCGGGGACGGGGAGCTGTTTTTT
>TRBJ2-1|NA|NA|TRBV6-6
CASSYSTDVSYNEQFF
TGTGCCAGCAGTTACTCTACGGACGTATCCTACAATGAGCAGTTCTTC
>TRBJ2-1|NA|TRBD1|TRBV25-1
CASSYQGTGGEQFF
TGTGCCAGCAGTTACCAGGGGACAGGGGGTGAGCAGTTCTTC
>TRBJ2-7|once|NA|TRBV6-6
CASSYSASTYEQYF
TGTGCCAGCAGTTACTCTGCTTCAACCTACGAGCAGTACTTC
>TRBJ1-5|NA|NA|TRBV5-6
CASSFGDISNQPQHF
TGTGCCAGCAGCTTTGGGGACATTAGCAATCAGCCCCAGCATTTT
>TRBJ2-3|NA|NA|TRBV5-4
CASSLLGSVGILSNTDTQYF
TGTGCCAGCAGCTTGTTAGGCTCAGTGGGTATCCTGTCGAATACTGATACGCAGTATTTT
>TRBJ2-3|NA|TRBD2|TRBV7-3
CASSEGLAGGPVMTDTQYF
TGTGCCAGCAGCGAGGGACTAGCGGGAGGGCCGGTGATGACAGATACGCAGTATTTT
>TRBJ2-3|few|NA|TRBV5-1
CASSDSSDTQYF
TGCGCCAGCAGCGACAGTTCAGATACGCAGTATTTT
>TRBJ1-5|NA|NA|TRBV7-6
CASSLGAREQPQHF
TGTGCCAGCAGCTTGGGAGCAAGGGAACAGCCCCAGCATTTT
>TRBJ2-7|NA|TRBD1|TRBV11-2
CASAPGTGSYEQYF
TGTGCCAGCGCCCCCGGGACAGGCTCTTACGAGCAGTACTTC
>TRBJ1-1|NA|NA|TRBV30
CAWGRQNTEAFF
TGTGCCTGGGGGAGACAGAACACTGAAGCTTTCTTT
>TRBJ2-3|NA|TRBD2|TRBV2
CASSEANSGTSTDTQYF
TGTGCCAGCAGTGAAGCGAATAGCGGGACTAGCACAGATACGCAGTATTTT
>TRBJ2-7|NA|TRBD1|TRBV7-9
CASSPGTGPYEQYF
TGTGCCAGCAGCCCCGGGACAGGGCCCTACGAGCAGTACTTC
>TRBJ2-2|NA|NA|TRBV2
CASRRDSTNTGELFF
TGTGCCAGCAGGAGGGATTCAACTAACACCGGGGAGCTGTTTTTT
>TRBJ1-2|NA|NA|TRBV29-1
CSASFPRPDGYTF
TGCAGCGCCTCTTTTCCGAGGCCCGACGGCTACACCTTC
>TRBJ1-2|NA|NA|TRBV6-5
CASSLEQGTMEGYTF
TGTGCCAGCAGCCTAGAACAGGGTACGATGGAGGGCTACACCTTC
>TRBJ2-5|once|NA|TRBV7-7
CASSLGGDSPRSETQYF
TGTGCTAGCAGCTTAGGGGGGGACAGCCCGCGGTCAGAGACCCAGTACTTC
>TRBJ2-5|NA|TRBD2|TRBV7-2
CASSFLAGGWEETQYF
TGTGCCAGCAGCTTTCTAGCGGGGGGCTGGGAGGAGACCCAGTACTTC
>TRBJ2-3|NA|TRBD2|TRBV5-1
CASRFSGGATDTQYF
TGCGCCAGCAGATTTAGCGGGGGGGCAACAGATACGCAGTATTTT
>TRBJ2-1|NA|TRBD1|TRBV9
CASSAGDRAGLDEQFF
TGTGCCAGCAGCGCTGGGGACAGGGCTGGACTCGATGAGCAGTTCTTC
>TRBJ1-1|NA|NA|TRBV29-1
CSVRQDYNTEAFF
TGCAGCGTCCGACAGGATTATAACACTGAAGCTTTCTTT
>TRBJ2-7|once|NA|TRBV4-1
CASSQDLGSEQYF
TGCGCCAGCAGCCAAGATCTTGGCAGCGAGCAGTACTTC
>TRBJ1-1|NA|NA|TRBV30
CAWKVISGIEAFF
TGTGCCTGGAAGGTTATTTCTGGCATTGAAGCTTTCTTT
>TRBJ2-7|NA|NA|TRBV29-1
CSVESDTPYEQYF
TGCAGCGTTGAGTCGGATACTCCCTACGAGCAGTACTTC
>TRBJ1-2|NA|NA|TRBV30
CASPGLRDGYTF
TGTGCCTCTCCGGGCCTTCGGGACGGCTACACCTTC
>TRBJ2-7|NA|NA|TRBV4-1
CASSQGHGSYEQYF
TGCGCCAGCAGCCAAGGGCACGGTTCCTACGAGCAGTACTTC
>TRBJ1-5|NA|NA|TRBV5-6
CASSLAGDMEGVQPQHF
TGTGCCAGCAGCTTGGCCGGAGACATGGAGGGGGTTCAGCCCCAGCATTTT
>TRBJ2-5|NA|NA|TRBV11-2
CASSFQETQYF
TGTGCCAGCAGCTTCCAAGAGACCCAGTACTTC
>TRBJ2-3|NA|TRBD2|TRBV13
CASSLGLAGATQYF
TGTGCCAGCAGCTTAGGACTAGCGGGGGCAACGCAGTATTTT
>TRBJ2-1|few|NA|TRBV7-9
CASSTENNEQFF
TGTGCCAGCAGCACAGAGAACAATGAGCAGTTCTTC
>TRBJ2-7|NA|TRBD1|TRBV10-3
CAISEPDRDYEQYF
TGTGCCATCAGTGAGCCGGACAGGGACTACGAGCAGTACTTC
>TRBJ2-7|NA|TRBD1|TRBV6-5
CASSNRDRGIDEQYF
TGTGCCAGCAGCAACAGAGACAGGGGGATCGACGAGCAGTACTTC
>TRBJ2-5|NA|TRBD2|TRBV27
CASSLLTGGPETQYF
TGTGCCAGCAGTCTTTTAACGGGAGGGCCCGAGACCCAGTACTTC
>TRBJ2-1|NA|NA|TRBV4-2
CASSQDSDLLNEQFF
TGTGCCAGCAGCCAAGATTCGGATCTGCTCAATGAGCAGTTCTTC
>TRBJ2-1|NA|NA|TRBV10-3
CAISVGSSYNEQFF
TGTGCCATCAGTGTTGGTAGCTCCTACAATGAGCAGTTCTTC
>TRBJ1-4|NA|NA|TRBV10-3
CAIRAGTPVNEKLFF
TGTGCCATCAGAGCAGGGACACCGGTTAATGAAAAACTGTTTTTT
>TRBJ2-7|NA|NA|TRBV29-1
CSVVLQEKLSYEQYF
TGCAGCGTTGTCCTACAGGAGAAATTATCCTACGAGCAGTACTTT
>TRBJ2-7|NA|NA|TRBV7-9
CASSSPGVPYEQYF
TGTGCCAGCAGCTCCCCCGGGGTCCCCTACGAGCAGTACTTC
>TRBJ2-1|NA|TRBD2|TRBV7-6
CASSLKGFGRVPDDEQFF
TGTGCCAGCAGCTTAAAGGGTTTTGGGAGGGTCCCCGACGATGAGCAGTTCTTC
>TRBJ2-2|NA|TRBD1|TRBV9
CASSAGTGMTGELFF
TGTGCCAGCAGCGCTGGGACAGGGATGACCGGGGAGCTGTTTTTT
>TRBJ2-1|NA|NA|TRBV11-2
CASSPTPRDSYNEQFF
TGTGCCAGCAGCCCGACCCCCCGGGACTCATACAATGAGCAGTTCTTC